These 20 T cell receptor beta chains share one sample of origin, sequenced in a study of technical replicates of blood from a handful of donors (dated by TCRdb to about 2017). Library construction relied on the immunoSEQ multiplex PCR assay. TCRdb limited this immuneACCESS table to in-frame rearrangements with V and J called. A share of clones is missing; checked studies link under half to unresolved V genes, and the rest is unexplained. For this sample there are approximately 92,000 clones; approximately 95% appear just once. The ten biggest clones cover about 0.3% of the sample. Sequencing input: T cells isolated from PBMCs. Receptor source: a human donor in good health.

The rearrangement links TRBV29-1 to TRBJ2-7, with no clear D. The CDR3 has 11 residues. V lost 3 bases, J lost 3 bases, and 6 bases lay in between. CDR1 is SQVTM, CDR2 ANQGSEA, per germline. This CDR3 reads CSVDLGYEQYF. DNA of the CDR3: TGCAGCGTTGACCTCGGCTACGAGCAGTACTTC.

The gene calls are TRBV19 and TRBJ2-2, with TRBD2 matching 7 bases. Germline CDR1 is LNHDA and CDR2 is SQIVND (reference sequence). The J segment lost 2 bases and the V segment lost 3 bases, leaving 9 bases of the junction unmatched. The CDR3 is 17 amino acids. The CDR3 nucleotides are TGTGCCAGTAGTATCCCCGATAGCGGGTATAACACCGGGGAGCTGTTTTTT. It translates to CASSIPDSGYNTGELFF.

The chain carries TRBV9 and TRBJ2-7; no definite D call. Germline CDR1 SGDLS, CDR2 YYNGEE. This CDR3 has 14 residues. Trimming took 0 bases from V and 1 from J, leaving 8 bases between them. The CDR3 coding sequence is TGTGCCAGCAGCGTAGGCGACAAGTCCTACGAGCAGTACTTC. It codes for CASSVGDKSYEQYF.

This clone is a singleton in its sample. This rearrangement joins TRBV6-5 to TRBJ1-2; D is possibly TRBD1 (6 bases). CDR1 is MNHEY and CDR2 is SVGAGI in the germline V gene. The V end was cut by 6 bases, the J end by 5 bases, with 13 bases between. The CDR3 has 13 amino acids. The CDR3 loop reads CASRDSLLYGYTF. The CDR3 bases are TGTGCCAGCAGGGACAGTCTGCTATATGGCTACACCTTC.

The rearrangement links TRBV7-3 to TRBJ2-2; TRBD2 matches 9 bases. Germline V gene data show CDR1 as SGHTA and CDR2 as FQGTGA. The CDR3 contains 16 residues. The V and J ends lost 5 bases and 3 bases, in that order; junction bases with no gene match: 7. CDR3 loop: CASSAWTSADTGELFF. The CDR3 DNA is TGTGCCAGCAGCGCCTGGACTAGCGCGGACACCGGGGAGCTGTTTTTT.

The rearrangement links TRBV30 to TRBJ2-7, with 11 bases matching TRBD2. V lost 3 bases to trimming and J lost 4 bases; unmatched junction nucleotides: 14. Germline CDR1 and CDR2: GTSNPN and SVGIG (reference sequence). CDR3 length: 17 residues. The CDR3 spells CAWRATSPLAGGYEQYF. The CDR3 DNA sequence: TGTGCCTGGAGGGCCACGAGCCCCCTAGCGGGAGGATACGAGCAGTACTTC.

The V call is TRBV7-9, the J call TRBJ1-2; possible D gene TRBD1, 5 bases. CDR1 and CDR2 from the germline V gene are SEHNR and FQNEAQ (reference sequence). The CDR3 runs to 13 residues. Trimming removed 8 bases at V and 4 bases at J, with 14 bases between. CDR3 sequence: CASSMTAFYGYTF. DNA of the CDR3: TGTGCCAGCTCCATGACAGCCTTCTATGGCTACACCTTC. The full variable domain, its missing parts supplied by reference TRBV7-9 and TRBJ1-2, is DTGVSQNPRHKITKRGQNVTFRCDPISEHNRLYWYRQTLGQGPEFLTYFQNEAQLEKSRLLSDRFSAERPKGSFSTLEIQRTEQGDSAMYLCASSMTAFYGYTFGSGTRLTVV.

The chain combines TRBV19 with TRBJ2-1; 8 bases line up with TRBD1. The CDR3 is 13 amino acids. Germline CDR1 reads LNHDA; CDR2 reads SQIVND (reference sequence). The V segment lost 4 bases and the J segment 9 bases; nucleotides outside the gene matches: 5. The CDR3 sequence: CASSKGTGGEQFF. The CDR3 DNA follows: TGTGCCAGTAGTAAGGGGACAGGTGGTGAGCAGTTCTTC.

CDR3 amino acids: CASSPDWSSYNEQFF. The DNA for the CDR3 is TGTGCCAGCAGCCCGGACTGGAGCTCCTACAATGAGCAGTTCTTC. The gene calls are TRBV7-2 and TRBJ2-1; a possible D gene is TRBD2 (5 bases). Per the germline V gene, CDR1 is SGHTA and CDR2 is FQGNSA. This CDR3 comprises 15 residues. Trimming cost V 5 bases and J 0 bases, with 11 bases left between them. The complete variable domain, with remaining parts taken from reference TRBV7-2 and TRBJ2-1, reads GAGVSQSPSNKVTEKGKDVELRCDPISGHTALYWYRQSLGQGLEFLIYFQGNSAPDKSGLPSDRFSAERTGGSVSTLTIQRTQQEDSAVYLCASSPDWSSYNEQFFGPGTRLTVL.

The V call is TRBV19, the J call TRBJ2-3, with 11 positions matching TRBD2. Looked up from germline, CDR1 is LNHDA and CDR2 is SQIVND (reference sequence). Trimming cost V 2 bases and J 5 bases; bases outside gene matches: 6. This CDR3 has 16 residues. CDR3 DNA: TGTGCCAGTAGTATAATAACTAGCGGGAGTTTAGATACGCAGTATTTT. Translated: CASSIITSGSLDTQYF.

This rearrangement joins TRBV21-1 to TRBJ2-7; the DNA was not used to check the table's D call, TRBD1. TRBV21-1 is deemed a pseudogene. The CDR3 contains 16 residues. CDR3 sequence reads: CASSKLRQGGSYEQYF. The DNA of the CDR3 is TGTGCCAGCAGCAAACTCAGACAGGGGGGTTCCTACGAGCAGTACTTC.

The chain couples TRBV10-3 to TRBJ1-2; 10 bases are shared with TRBD1. Germline CDR1 ENHRY, CDR2 SYGVKD. Trimming at V came to 6 bases and at J to 8 bases, leaving 12 bases not matched to a gene. There are 15 residues in the CDR3. The CDR3 loop reads CAISDQDRGSGGYTF. Here the CDR3 DNA reads TGTGCCATCAGCGATCAGGACAGGGGGTCAGGGGGCTACACCTTC.

The chain uses TRBV6-5 and TRBJ1-5, with 7 bases that match TRBD1. The CDR3 loop spans 15 amino acids. Looked up from germline, CDR1 is MNHEY and CDR2 is SVGAGI. The V segment lost 0 bases and the J segment 5 bases; nucleotides outside the gene matches: 4. CDR3 protein: CASSYSRQGYQPQHF. The CDR3, as DNA: TGTGCCAGCAGTTACTCGAGACAGGGCTATCAGCCCCAGCATTTT.

The J gene is TRBJ1-2, the V gene TRBV9, with 8 bases matching TRBD1. V shed 6 bases, J shed 5 bases, and the junction held 6 bases outside the gene matches. Germline CDR1 and CDR2: SGDLS and YYNGEE. This CDR3 is 13 amino acids long. The CDR3 DNA reads TGTGCCAGCAACGGGACAGGACTTTATGGCTACACCTTC. Translated: CASNGTGLYGYTF.

Written as DNA, the CDR3 is TGCGCCAGCAGCCGGGGACAGTTATCACCCCTCCACTTT. It encodes CASSRGQLSPLHF. The gene calls are TRBV5-1 and TRBJ1-6; 7 nucleotides line up with TRBD1. The length of the CDR3 is 13 residues. V shed 4 bases and J 10 bases; nucleotides not matched to a gene: 5. The germline gives CDR1 SGHRS, CDR2 YFSETQ.

The chain combines TRBV19 with TRBJ2-3, with D maybe TRBD1 (5 bases). Germline CDR1 and CDR2: LNHDA and SQIVND (reference sequence). Trimming stripped 4 bases from V and 6 bases from J, with 17 bases between. CDR3 length equals 15 residues. DNA for the CDR3: TGTGCCAGTAGTACAGTCGAATCTGCAGGGGATACGCAGTATTTT. This codes for CASSTVESAGDTQYF.

Notes on this clone: Other nucleotide sequences from this sample produce the same CDR3. The chain carries TRBV5-6 and TRBJ2-7, with D tentatively TRBD2 (5 bases). V lost 1 base and J lost 4, with 15 bases in between. From germline, CDR1 is SGHDT and CDR2 YYEEEE. The CDR3 loop spans 15 amino acids. Written as DNA, the CDR3 is TGTGCCAGCAGCTTGTACGGGATGGACCCTTACGAGCAGTACTTC. Translation: CASSLYGMDPYEQYF.

The chain carries TRBV4-3 and TRBJ2-3, with TRBD2 matching 8 bases. Germline V lookup: CDR1 LGHNA, CDR2 YSLEER. The CDR3 length is 16 residues. V shed 0 bases, J shed 8 bases, and the junction held 10 bases outside the gene matches. The CDR3: CASSQDEIAGFGTQYF. The DNA for the CDR3 is TGCGCCAGCAGCCAAGATGAGATAGCGGGGTTTGGTACGCAGTATTTT.

The J gene is TRBJ2-1, the V gene TRBV4-3; D is unclear. The germline V gene encodes CDR1 LGHNA and CDR2 YSLEER. Between the trimmed V and J ends, which lost 4 bases and 2 bases, there was a span of 9 bases. The CDR3 has 14 residues. DNA for the CDR3: TGCGCCAGCAGCCCCTATGCCACCTACAATGAGCAGTTCTTC. Its protein is CASSPYATYNEQFF.

The chain recombines TRBV19 with TRBJ1-2, with 7 bases fitting TRBD1. The junction had 7 bases not matched to a gene; V was cut back by 2 bases and J by 7 bases. The CDR3 is 14 amino acids. Germline V lookup: CDR1 LNHDA, CDR2 SQIVND (reference sequence). The CDR3 spells CASSIQTGLAGYTF. The CDR3 coding sequence is TGTGCCAGTAGTATACAGACAGGGTTGGCTGGCTACACCTTC.